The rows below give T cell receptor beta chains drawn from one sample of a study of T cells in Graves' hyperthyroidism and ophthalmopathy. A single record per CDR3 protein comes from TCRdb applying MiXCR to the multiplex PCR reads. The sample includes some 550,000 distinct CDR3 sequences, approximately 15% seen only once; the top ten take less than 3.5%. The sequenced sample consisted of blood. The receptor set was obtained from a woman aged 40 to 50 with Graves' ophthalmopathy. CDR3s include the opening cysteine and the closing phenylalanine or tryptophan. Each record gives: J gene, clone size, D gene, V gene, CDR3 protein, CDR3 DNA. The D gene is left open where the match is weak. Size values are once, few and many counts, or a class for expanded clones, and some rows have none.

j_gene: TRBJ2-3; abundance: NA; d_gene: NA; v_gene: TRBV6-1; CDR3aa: CASSEWQGGTDTQYF; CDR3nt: TGTGCCAGCAGTGAATGGCAGGGTGGGACAGATACGCAGTATTTT
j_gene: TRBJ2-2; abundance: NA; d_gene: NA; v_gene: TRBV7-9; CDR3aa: CASSFPLNTENTGELFF; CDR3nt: TGTGCCAGCAGCTTCCCGCTGAATACAGAGAACACCGGGGAGCTGTTTTTT
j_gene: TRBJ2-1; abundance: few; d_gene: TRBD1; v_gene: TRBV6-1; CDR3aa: CASSEVPGQGWNEQFF; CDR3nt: TGTGCCAGCAGTGAAGTTCCGGGACAGGGGTGGAATGAGCAGTTCTTC
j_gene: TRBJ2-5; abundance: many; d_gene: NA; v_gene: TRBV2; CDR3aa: CASSGIRGFGETQYF; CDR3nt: TGTGCCAGCAGTGGTATCCGGGGGTTTGGAGAGACCCAGTACTTC
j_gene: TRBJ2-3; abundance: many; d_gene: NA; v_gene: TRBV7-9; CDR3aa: CASSLARSGAADTQYF; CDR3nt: TGTGCCAGCAGCTTAGCGAGGTCGGGAGCGGCAGATACGCAGTATTTT
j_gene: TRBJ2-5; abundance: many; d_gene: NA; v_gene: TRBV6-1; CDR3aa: CASSNPPYQETQYF; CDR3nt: TGTGCCAGCAGTAATCCACCGTACCAAGAGACCCAGTACTTC
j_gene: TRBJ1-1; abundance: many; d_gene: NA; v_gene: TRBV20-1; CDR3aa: CSAVPEAEAFF; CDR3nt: TGCAGTGCTGTCCCGGAGGCTGAAGCTTTCTTT
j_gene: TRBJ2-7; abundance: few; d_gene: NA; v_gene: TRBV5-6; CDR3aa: CASSLVRGKLYEQYF; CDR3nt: TGTGCCAGCAGCTTGGTACGAGGGAAGCTCTACGAGCAGTACTTC
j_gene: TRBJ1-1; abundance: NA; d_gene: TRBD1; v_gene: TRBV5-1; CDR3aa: CASSASGTGHTEAFF; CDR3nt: TGCGCCAGCAGCGCATCCGGGACAGGGCACACTGAAGCTTTCTTT
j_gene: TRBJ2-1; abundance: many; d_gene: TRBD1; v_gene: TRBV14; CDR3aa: CASSQRGQANNEQFF; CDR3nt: TGTGCCAGCAGCCAACGGGGACAGGCCAACAATGAGCAGTTCTTC
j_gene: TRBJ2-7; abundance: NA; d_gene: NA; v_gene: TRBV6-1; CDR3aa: CASSSLNYEQYF; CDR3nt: TGTGCCAGCAGTTCTCTCAACTACGAGCAGTACTTC
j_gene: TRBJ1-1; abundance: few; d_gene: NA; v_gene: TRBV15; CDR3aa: CATSRETENTEAFF; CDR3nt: TGTGCCACCAGCAGAGAAACAGAGAACACTGAAGCTTTCTTT
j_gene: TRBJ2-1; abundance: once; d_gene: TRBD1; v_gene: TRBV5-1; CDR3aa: CASSLSSRTGGDEQFF; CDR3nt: TGCGCCAGCAGCTTGAGCAGTAGGACAGGGGGGGATGAGCAGTTCTTC